This TCR beta chain was sequenced for a study of T cell responses to AZD1222 COVID-19 vaccine (dated by TCRdb to the early 2020s). About the investigation overall: A total of around 240 trial participants underwent TCR sequencing, of whom about 200 had received two doses of AZD1222 and about 25 had received two doses of the MenACWY control vaccine. Trial participants were enrolled by age into subgroups of 18-55, 56-69 and 70-plus years, and 148, 28 and 57 TCR-sequenced participants, respectively, were included in these subgroups.

The CDR3 regions of human TCRbeta chains were analyzed by immunosequencing. Turning to the authors' computational methods: Repertoire TCRs were checked for matches against a reference library of SARS-CoV-2-specific TCRs that had been generated using the MIRA antigen-specificity platform. Breadth meant the fraction of unique TCRs that were SARS-CoV-2-associated, whereas depth meant the fraction of total T cells that were SARS-CoV-2-associated. Using the MIRA data, each spike-specific TCR was assigned both to the spike region to which the TCR was reactive and to a CD4 or CD8 class. Log10-transformed breadth and depth values were compared by one-way ANOVA with Sidak's multiple comparisons tests. TCRdb re-hosts the immuneACCESS table, in-frame sequences only. Its copies lack some clones; in the studies checked, an unresolved V gene accounts for under half of them, and the cause for the rest is not known. V and J calls plus clone size are reproduced from that table; the DNA served to infer D and trimming. This sample gives approximately 220,000 clones in total; around 93% of them show up just once. The ten largest make up approximately 1% of the sample.

The study at large found these results: Conclusions about previously exposed vaccinees are limited, since just six or seven AZD1222 recipients were seropositive for SARS-CoV-2 at baseline. Because no samples from the day 14 peak response were available, repertoires could be characterized only after the peak T cell response. Epitopes outside the regions mutated in the B.1.351 and B.1.1.7 variants were reportedly recognized by nearly half of the unique spike-specific TCRs. The whole spike protein was spanned by vaccine-associated CD4 TCRs, and dominant responses were seen in regions 160-218 and 743-854. The 56-69-year group was small, and its depth increase did not reach significance, likely because of low power. Participants were mostly white British, with more females than males. The authors suggested clonal diversity may have been underestimated. Spike-specific TCR breadth and depth rose significantly after two AZD1222 doses compared with day 0 and with MenACWY recipients.

The CDR3 goes from the cysteine to the phenylalanine over 13 residues. Just CDR3 DNA is preserved here, 39 bases in frame from base 1. Reading the germline V gene gives CDR1 KGHDR and CDR2 SFDVKD. V was cut back by 3 bases and J by 6 bases, leaving a gap of 10 bases between them. Remarks on this clone: Its antigen target is currently unknown. Nothing much larger sits one base from this clone, and base qualities are not available.

This sample's time point label indicates: baseline before first vaccination. This specimen's treatment or condition label, per the study, means: meningococcal conjugate vaccine given as trial control. Vaccinee samples came from UK trials COV001 and COV002, including a single-blind randomized controlled phase 2/3 trial of AZD1222 (ChAdOx1 nCoV-19) in healthy adults. For TCRbeta chain sequencing, PBMC samples from trial participants were taken at day 0 and at day 28 after the second dose. The source material was peripheral blood, sampled on day 0 of MenACWY control vaccination. This clonotype was obtained from an adult in good health. Rearrangement joined TRBV24-1 to TRBJ1-2, with the D gene not clear enough to name. The CDR3 sequence is CATSDTPWDGYTF. The DNA sequence is as follows: TGTGCCACCAGTGATACCCCGTGGGATGGCTACACCTTC.